The subject of this entry is one T cell receptor beta chain. The sample is drawn from a study of blood T cell repertoires in COVID-19. The wider study: The origin of the acute and convalescent COVID-19 samples was the United States, Italy and Spain. In each case, the material was cDNA or gDNA derived from T cells, B-cell-depleted T cells, or PBMCs.

Looked up from germline, CDR1 is KGHSH and CDR2 is LQKENI. Trimming removed 6 bases from V and 4 bases from J; junction bases left unmatched: 11. This CDR3 region has 16 residues. Participants were aged 18 to 89 years, lived in around 25 US areas, and enrolled virtually. Cohort allocation depended upon clinical history that participants reported. Clones were sequenced by immunoSEQ multiplex PCR, and TCRdb holds only the in-frame ones, with some missing. The sample includes around 190,000 clones, roughly 88% seen only once; the top ten take 5% to 7%. V and J are TRBV18 and TRBJ2-7; 11 positions match TRBD1. The sample was PBMCs or T cells enriched from blood (not recorded which). This TCR was sampled from a middle-aged man with acute COVID-19. The DNA for the CDR3 is TGTGCCAGCTCGCAAGGGGGGACAGGGGGTTCGTACGAGCAGTACTTC. Translated, it gives CASSQGGTGGSYEQYF.